This entry concerns a single T cell receptor beta chain. The sample belongs to a study of blood T cell repertoires in COVID-19. About the research overall: Both acute and convalescent COVID-19 samples were obtained from the United States, Italy and Spain. Sources were T cells, B-cell-depleted T cells, or PBMCs; the material itself was cDNA or gDNA.

This CDR3 has 14 amino acids. V lost 0 bases, J lost 2 bases, and 6 bases lay in between. Germline assignment: CDR1 KGHSH and CDR2 LQKENI. Recovery among Cohort 3 donors was established by two negative PCRs, clearance, or symptom resolution. Authors' processing steps: Using reference gene primer amplification, nucleated cell counts were estimated. Sequencing was performed with immunoSEQ multiplex PCR; in TCRdb, only in-frame clones are kept and a portion is missing. D and trimming were read from the DNA, whereas the V and J calls and clone size are those reported in that table. The sample has 150,000 to 200,000 clones, approximately 89% seen once.

Sequencing input: PBMCs or T cells enriched from blood (not recorded which). This chain connects TRBV18 to TRBJ2-3; weak D call: TRBD2 (5 bases). The sequence was obtained from a man aged 40-55 years who had recovered from COVID-19. The chain's CDR3 is CASSPPGITDTQYF. CDR3 sequence (DNA): TGTGCCAGCTCACCACCCGGGATCACAGATACGCAGTATTTT. The whole variable domain, filled in from reference TRBV18 and TRBJ2-3, reads NAGVMQNPRHLVRRRGQEARLRCSPMKGHSHVYWYRQLPEEGLKFMVYLQKENIIDESGMPKERFSAEFPKEGPSILRIQQVVRGDSAAYFCASSPPGITDTQYFGPGTRLTVL.